One sample yielded the 23 T cell receptor beta chains listed below, sequenced in a study of a mutant IDH1 vaccine in newly diagnosed glioma. Repertoires were generated with immunoSEQ multiplex PCR, while TCRdb's copy carries only in-frame clones and drops some. Of roughly 40,000 clones listed, more than 85% were seen once; the top ten hold under 5%. Time point meaning: week 23, last vaccination. In the vaccine, a single dose held 300 ug of the mutant IDH1 20-mer peptide, along with topical imiquimod. The antigens of these receptors remain unknown. The input for sequencing was PBMCs, taken from a glioma patient whose treatment included an IDH1 peptide vaccine. The receptors were sampled from a man aged 45-60 years with glioma.

V is TRBV6-5 and J is TRBJ1-3; no firm D call. With 10 bases removed from V and 0 bases from J, the gap between germline ends came to 10 bases. CDR3 size: 13 residues. Germline V CDR1 and CDR2: MNHEY, SVGAGI. The CDR3 DNA is TGTGCCACCCAGGACTTCTCTGGAAACACCATATATTTT. Encoded protein: CATQDFSGNTIYF.

The J gene is TRBJ2-5, the V gene TRBV7-9; 9 positions match TRBD2. The CDR3 has 17 amino acids. V lost 4 bases, J lost 2 bases, and 11 bases stayed unmatched. Germline CDR1 reads SEHNR; CDR2 reads FQNEAQ (reference sequence). The CDR3 coding sequence is TGTGCCAGCAGCTCTTTAAGTTTAGCGGGGGAACAAGAGACCCAGTACTTC. Translated: CASSSLSLAGEQETQYF. Supplemented by reference TRBV7-9 and TRBJ2-5, the full variable domain reads DTGVSQNPRHKITKRGQNVTFRCDPISEHNRLYWYRQTLGQGPEFLTYFQNEAQLEKSRLLSDRFSAERPKGSFSTLEIQRTEQGDSAMYLCASSSLSLAGEQETQYFGPGTRLLVL.

This chain links TRBV9 with TRBJ1-6; D not resolved. This CDR3 spans 14 amino acids. With 2 bases removed from V and 4 bases from J, the gap between germline ends came to 7 bases. The germline V gene has CDR1 SGDLS and CDR2 YYNGEE. CDR3 sequence (DNA): TGTGCCAGCAGCGTGGAAGGGTATAATTCACCCCTCCACTTT. It encodes CASSVEGYNSPLHF.

The J gene is TRBJ1-2, the V gene TRBV7-2; tentative D call: TRBD1 (6 bases). With 5 bases removed from V and 11 bases from J, the gap between germline ends came to 18 bases. Germline V gene sequence: CDR1 SGHTA, CDR2 FQGNSA. This CDR3 has 13 residues. Here the CDR3 reads CASSALGGAAYTF. CDR3 nucleotide sequence: TGTGCCAGCAGCGCCCTGGGGGGCGCGGCGTACACCTTC.

The rearrangement links TRBV19 to TRBJ2-7, with 9 bases matching TRBD1. The V gene end was trimmed by 4 bases and the J gene end by 3 bases; junction bases not matched to a gene: 4. CDR1 LNHDA and CDR2 SQIVND come from the germline V gene (reference sequence). This CDR3 contains 14 residues. The CDR3 sequence is CASSTPGQGYEQYF. DNA for the CDR3: TGTGCCAGTAGTACTCCGGGACAGGGCTACGAGCAGTACTTC.

V and J are TRBV6-6 and TRBJ1-6; 8 bases map to TRBD1. V lost 6 bases, J lost 6 bases, and 4 bases stayed unmatched. Per the germline V gene, CDR1 is MNHNY and CDR2 is SVGAGI (reference sequence). The CDR3 is 14 amino acids. CDR3 sequence reads: CASRPDRGNSPLHF. The CDR3 bases are TGTGCCAGCAGACCCGACAGGGGTAATTCACCCCTCCACTTT.

The chain employs TRBV27 and TRBJ2-2, with a possible D match to TRBD1 (5 bases). Germline V gives CDR1 MNHEY, CDR2 SMNVEV (reference sequence). V lost 7 bases to trimming and J lost 7 bases, with 13 bases between them. This CDR3 is built from 13 residues. DNA for the CDR3: TGTGCCAGCATGCAGGGTTGGGGCGGGGAGCTGTTTTTT. As protein: CASMQGWGGELFF.

J is TRBJ1-2 and V is TRBV27; a weak D match, TRBD1 (6 bases). The V gene's germline CDR1 is MNHEY and CDR2 SMNVEV (reference sequence). V was clipped by 2 bases and J by 2 bases, with 9 bases between them. The CDR3 is made up of 14 amino acids. Here the CDR3 reads CASSLSGQNYGYTF. CDR3 in DNA: TGTGCCAGCAGTTTAAGTGGACAGAACTATGGCTACACCTTC.

The chain combines TRBV5-6 with TRBJ2-1, with TRBD2 identical over 8 bases. Unmatched junction bases numbered 3, after V lost 0 bases and J lost 7 bases. The CDR3 runs to 14 residues. Germline V gene lookup returns CDR1 SGHDT and CDR2 YYEEEE. CDR3 in amino acids: CASSLGTSPNEQFF. DNA of the CDR3: TGTGCCAGCAGCTTGGGGACTAGCCCTAATGAGCAGTTCTTC.

Comment on this clone: This sample includes further DNA sequences coding for the same CDR3. CDR3 in amino acids: CASSLGAGGNQPQHF. DNA of the CDR3: TGCGCCAGCAGCTTGGGAGCGGGAGGTAATCAGCCCCAGCATTTT. The chain employs TRBV5-1 and TRBJ1-5; D ambiguous. V lost 0 bases and J lost 4, with 11 bases in between. In germline, CDR1 is SGHRS, CDR2 YFSETQ. The CDR3 sequence is 15 residues long.

The J gene is TRBJ2-1, the V gene TRBV7-9, with 14 positions matching TRBD2. Germline trimming cut 0 bases from V and 4 bases from J; bases unmatched to any gene: 5. CDR1 and CDR2 from the germline V gene are SEHNR and FQNEAQ (reference sequence). The CDR3 loop spans 18 amino acids. The CDR3 protein is CASSLAGLAGVSYNEQFF. The CDR3 coding sequence is TGTGCCAGCAGCTTAGCGGGACTAGCGGGAGTATCGTACAATGAGCAGTTCTTC.

J is TRBJ1-4 and V is TRBV5-1, with D uncertain. This CDR3 contains 14 residues. V lost 0 bases and J 3 bases, leaving 6 bases between the germline ends. CDR1 and CDR2 (germline): SGHRS, YFSETQ. CDR3: CASSLGPSNEKLFF. The CDR3 bases are TGCGCCAGCAGCTTGGGACCGTCTAATGAAAAACTGTTTTTT. Variable domain in full (rest from reference TRBV5-1 and TRBJ1-4): KAGVTQTPRYLIKTRGQQVTLSCSPISGHRSVSWYQQTPGQGLQFLFEYFSETQRNKGNFPGRFSGRQFSNSRSEMNVSTLELGDSALYLCASSLGPSNEKLFFGSGTQLSVL.

This chain connects TRBV4-1 to TRBJ1-1; 10 nucleotides align to TRBD1. The CDR3 length is 13 residues. CDR1 and CDR2 (germline): MGHRA, YSYEKL. The V and J ends lost 10 bases and 11 bases, in that order; junction bases with no gene match: 13. CDR3 nucleotide sequence: TGCGCCACCGGACAGGGGGGAGGACTAGGGGCTTTCTTT. It yields the protein CATGQGGGLGAFF.

This sequence joins TRBV9 and TRBJ1-5, with D possibly matching TRBD1 (5 bases). Trimming removed 4 bases from V and 3 bases from J, with 14 bases in between. The CDR3 is 15 residues long. CDR1 SGDLS and CDR2 YYNGEE come from the germline V gene. This chain's CDR3 is CASSQGTSDNQPQHF. The CDR3 DNA reads as TGTGCCAGCAGCCAGGGAACAAGTGACAATCAGCCCCAGCATTTT.

This clone was counted a few times. The chain couples TRBV9 to TRBJ1-1; 9 nucleotides line up with TRBD1. The CDR3 totals 15 residues. CDR1 is SGDLS and CDR2 is YYNGEE in the germline V gene. After removal of 1 base from V and 1 base from J, the junction contained 2 bases not matched to a gene. CDR3: CASSVKGQGNTEAFF. The CDR3 DNA sequence: TGTGCCAGCAGCGTAAAGGGACAGGGGAACACTGAAGCTTTCTTT. Full variable domain (rest looked up from reference TRBV9 and TRBJ1-1): DSGVTQTPKHLITATGQRVTLRCSPRSGDLSVYWYQQSLDQGLQFLIQYYNGEERAKGNILERFSAQQFPDLHSELNLSSLELGDSALYFCASSVKGQGNTEAFFGQGTRLTVV.

J is TRBJ1-4 and V is TRBV30; D remains ambiguous. CDR3 length: 14 residues. Trimming removed 3 bases from V and 4 bases from J, with 12 bases in between. The germline V gene has CDR1 GTSNPN and CDR2 SVGIG (reference sequence). Here the CDR3 reads CAWRSVAGNEKLFF. The CDR3 DNA sequence: TGTGCCTGGAGGTCTGTGGCTGGTAATGAAAAACTGTTTTTT.

This chain joins TRBV6-1 and TRBJ2-6, with a tentative D call TRBD1 (5 bases). V lost 4 bases and J lost 0, with 10 bases in between. Germline V lookup: CDR1 MNHNS, CDR2 SASEGT. The CDR3 has 16 residues. CDR3 in DNA: TGTGCCAGCAGTGCGGGCGGACACTCTGGGGCCAACGTCCTGACTTTC. Translated: CASSAGGHSGANVLTF.

This clone showed up just a few times. In nucleotides, the CDR3 is TGTGCCAGCAGCAAAGGGGGGGGGAGACCACCTGAAGCTTTCTTT. This encodes CASSKGGGRPPEAFF. The chain couples TRBV4-2 to TRBJ1-1; D is possibly TRBD1 (6 bases). The V gene's germline CDR1 is LGHNA and CDR2 YNFKEQ. This CDR3 is built from 15 residues. V lost 5 bases and J 6 bases, leaving 19 bases between the germline ends.

The V call is TRBV7-2, the J call TRBJ1-2; D is unclear. V lost 5 bases and J 6 bases, leaving 7 bases between the germline ends. This CDR3 comprises 11 residues. The germline gives CDR1 SGHTA, CDR2 FQGNSA. Written as DNA, the CDR3 is TGTGCCAGCAGCCCCGGGGATGGCTACACCTTC. Translation: CASSPGDGYTF.

V is TRBV27 and J is TRBJ2-7, with 9 bases fitting TRBD2. V gave up 2 bases and J gave up 7 bases; unmatched junction bases: 6. Looked up from germline, CDR1 is MNHEY and CDR2 is SMNVEV (reference sequence). The CDR3 sequence is 14 residues long. CDR3 sequence: CASSLAGGPREQYF. The CDR3 coding sequence is TGTGCCAGCAGTTTAGCGGGAGGGCCACGGGAGCAGTACTTC.

The chain's CDR3 is CASSEQGSSYEQYF. The CDR3 DNA follows: TGTGCCAGCAGTGAACAGGGAAGCTCCTACGAGCAGTACTTC. The rearrangement uses TRBV2 and TRBJ2-7; perhaps TRBD1 as D (5 bases). Deletions cut 2 bases from V and 0 bases from J, with 8 bases between. Germline V lookup: CDR1 SNHLY, CDR2 FYNNEI. The CDR3 runs to 14 residues.

The rearrangement links TRBV5-1 to TRBJ2-1; D might be TRBD1 (6 bases). CDR3 length: 13 residues. Trimming took 4 bases from V and 11 from J, leaving 16 bases between them. The germline V gene encodes CDR1 SGHRS and CDR2 YFSETQ. The CDR3 loop is CASSLKDRHKQFF. CDR3 sequence (DNA): TGCGCCAGCAGCCTAAAGGACAGACACAAGCAGTTCTTC.

The rearrangement links TRBV7-9 to TRBJ2-2; possible D gene TRBD1, 5 bases. The CDR3 sequence is 14 residues long. Per germline, CDR1 SEHNR and CDR2 FQNEAQ (reference sequence). Deletions cut 2 bases from V and 1 base from J, with 5 bases between. DNA for the CDR3: TGTGCCAGCAGCTTACAGGGGAACACCGGGGAGCTGTTTTTT. It specifies CASSLQGNTGELFF.